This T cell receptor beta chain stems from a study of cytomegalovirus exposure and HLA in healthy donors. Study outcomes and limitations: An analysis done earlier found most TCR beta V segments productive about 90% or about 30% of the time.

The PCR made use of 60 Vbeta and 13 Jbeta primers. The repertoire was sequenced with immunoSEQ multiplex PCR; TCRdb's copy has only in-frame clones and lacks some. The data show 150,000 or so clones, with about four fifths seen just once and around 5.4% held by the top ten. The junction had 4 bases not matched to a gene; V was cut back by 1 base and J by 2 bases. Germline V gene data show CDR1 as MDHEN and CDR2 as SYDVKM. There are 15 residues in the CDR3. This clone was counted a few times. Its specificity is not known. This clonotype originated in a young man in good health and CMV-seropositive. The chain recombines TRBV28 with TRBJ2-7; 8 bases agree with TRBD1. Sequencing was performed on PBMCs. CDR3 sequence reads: CASSLSGTGTYEQYF. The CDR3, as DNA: TGTGCCAGCAGTTTATCCGGGACAGGCACCTACGAGCAGTACTTC. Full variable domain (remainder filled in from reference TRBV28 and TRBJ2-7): DVKVTQSSRYLVKRTGEKVFLECVQDMDHENMFWYRQDPGLGLRLIYFSYDVKMKEKGDIPEGYSVSREKKERFSLILESASTNQTSMYLCASSLSGTGTYEQYFGPGTRLTVT.